These T cell receptor beta chains were read from a single sample in a study of T cells in localized non-small cell lung cancer. The repertoire was sequenced with immunoSEQ multiplex PCR; TCRdb's copy has only in-frame clones and lacks some. In the table there are roughly 14,000 clones, roughly four fifths of which are singletons. Sequenced here: peripheral blood, sampled before any cancer treatment. These receptors were obtained from a female donor over 55 with stage I squamous cell lung carcinoma. Both conserved end residues are part of each CDR3. The D gene is left open where the match is weak. The listing skips clone size in some rows; elsewhere it reads once, few, many or a size class.

v_gene: TRBV7-2; d_gene: TRBD2; j_gene: TRBJ2-3; abundance: -; CDR3aa: CASSLPPAGEPRDTQYF; CDR3nt: TGTGCCAGCAGCTTACCCCCAGCGGGGGAGCCTCGGGATACGCAGTATTTT
v_gene: TRBV6-5; d_gene: -; j_gene: TRBJ1-5; abundance: -; CDR3aa: CASSYSTGRQPQHF; CDR3nt: TGTGCCAGCAGTTACTCGACGGGTCGCCAGCCCCAGCATTTT
v_gene: TRBV5-4; d_gene: TRBD1; j_gene: TRBJ2-3; abundance: -; CDR3aa: CASSGRQGADTQYF; CDR3nt: TGTGCCAGCAGCGGTAGACAGGGAGCAGATACGCAGTATTTT
v_gene: TRBV18; d_gene: TRBD2; j_gene: TRBJ2-1; abundance: -; CDR3aa: CASSPRASGAEQFF; CDR3nt: TGTGCCAGCTCACCACGTGCTAGCGGCGCTGAGCAGTTCTTC
v_gene: TRBV5-6; d_gene: -; j_gene: TRBJ2-7; abundance: -; CDR3aa: CASSLVGQGSREQYF; CDR3nt: TGTGCCAGCAGCTTGGTTGGTCAGGGGTCCAGGGAGCAGTACTTC
v_gene: TRBV5-1; d_gene: TRBD1; j_gene: TRBJ1-6; abundance: -; CDR3aa: CASSLTGEGSPLHF; CDR3nt: TGCGCCAGCAGCTTGACAGGGGAGGGTTCACCCCTCCACTTT
v_gene: TRBV13; d_gene: -; j_gene: TRBJ1-1; abundance: once; CDR3aa: CASSPGVERMNTEAFF; CDR3nt: TGTGCCAGCAGCCCCGGGGTGGAGAGAATGAACACTGAAGCTTTCTTT
v_gene: TRBV11-2; d_gene: TRBD2; j_gene: TRBJ2-5; abundance: -; CDR3aa: CASSLIRGGRTQYF; CDR3nt: TGTGCCAGCAGCTTAATCCGCGGCGGGAGGACCCAGTACTTC
v_gene: TRBV28; d_gene: -; j_gene: TRBJ1-2; abundance: -; CDR3aa: CASSFHGGGQFYGYTF; CDR3nt: TGTGCCAGCAGTTTCCACGGGGGAGGACAGTTCTATGGCTACACCTTC
v_gene: TRBV7-9; d_gene: TRBD1; j_gene: TRBJ1-2; abundance: -; CDR3aa: CASSLATGTERYGYTF; CDR3nt: TGTGCCAGCAGCTTGGCTACCGGGACAGAGAGATATGGCTACACCTTC
v_gene: TRBV10-3; d_gene: -; j_gene: TRBJ1-1; abundance: -; CDR3aa: CAISASKRGTTEAFF; CDR3nt: TGTGCCATCAGTGCCTCCAAGCGGGGAACCACTGAAGCTTTCTTT
v_gene: TRBV23-1; d_gene: -; j_gene: TRBJ1-6; abundance: -; CDR3aa: CAPRAANSPLHF; CDR3nt: TGCGCCCCTAGGGCAGCAAATTCACCCCTCCACTTT
v_gene: TRBV6-1; d_gene: -; j_gene: TRBJ2-3; abundance: -; CDR3aa: CASRDLGRTTDTQYF; CDR3nt: TGTGCCAGCAGGGACCTGGGGCGGACCACAGATACGCAGTATTTT
v_gene: TRBV4-3; d_gene: -; j_gene: TRBJ1-6; abundance: -; CDR3aa: CASSQDRGQSNSPLHF; CDR3nt: TGCGCCAGCAGCCAAGATCGCGGACAGAGTAATTCACCCCTCCACTTT
v_gene: TRBV12-5; d_gene: TRBD1; j_gene: TRBJ1-2; abundance: -; CDR3aa: CASGPTGGDGYTF; CDR3nt: TGTGCTAGTGGTCCGACAGGGGGGGATGGCTACACCTTC
v_gene: TRBV5-6; d_gene: -; j_gene: TRBJ2-5; abundance: -; CDR3aa: CASRLGSREETQYF; CDR3nt: TGTGCCAGCAGATTAGGTAGTCGGGAAGAGACCCAGTACTTC
v_gene: TRBV5-1; d_gene: -; j_gene: TRBJ1-6; abundance: few; CDR3aa: CASSLEGGDSPLHF; CDR3nt: TGCGCCAGCAGCTTGGAGGGGGGGGATTCACCCCTCCACTTT
v_gene: TRBV6-5; d_gene: -; j_gene: TRBJ2-3; abundance: -; CDR3aa: CASSHEEWDTQYF; CDR3nt: TGTGCCAGCAGCCACGAGGAATGGGATACGCAGTATTTT
v_gene: TRBV5-1; d_gene: -; j_gene: TRBJ1-4; abundance: -; CDR3aa: CASSPQGEKLFF; CDR3nt: TGCGCCAGCAGCCCCCAGGGTGAAAAACTGTTTTTT
v_gene: TRBV7-2; d_gene: -; j_gene: TRBJ2-3; abundance: -; CDR3aa: CASSPTRDTQYF; CDR3nt: TGTGCCAGCAGCCCAACGAGAGATACGCAGTATTTT
v_gene: TRBV5-4; d_gene: TRBD2; j_gene: TRBJ2-1; abundance: -; CDR3aa: CASSPGGGSYNEQFF; CDR3nt: TGTGCCAGCAGCCCGGGCGGGGGCTCCTACAATGAGCAGTTCTTC
v_gene: TRBV6-5; d_gene: -; j_gene: TRBJ1-2; abundance: -; CDR3aa: CASRRSPRDIYGYTF; CDR3nt: TGTGCCAGCAGGCGATCACCCCGGGACATCTATGGCTACACCTTC
v_gene: TRBV18; d_gene: -; j_gene: TRBJ1-1; abundance: -; CDR3aa: CASSSRGGSTEAFF; CDR3nt: TGTGCCAGCTCAAGTAGGGGGGGGTCCACTGAAGCTTTCTTT
v_gene: TRBV4-2; d_gene: TRBD2; j_gene: TRBJ2-7; abundance: once; CDR3aa: CASSQETSVPYEQYF; CDR3nt: TGTGCCAGCAGCCAAGAGACTAGCGTCCCCTACGAGCAGTACTTC
v_gene: TRBV19; d_gene: TRBD2; j_gene: TRBJ2-1; abundance: -; CDR3aa: CASNALAARGEQFF; CDR3nt: TGTGCCAGTAACGCGCTAGCGGCCAGAGGAGAGCAGTTCTTC
v_gene: TRBV5-1; d_gene: -; j_gene: TRBJ1-5; abundance: -; CDR3aa: CASSPGLTADNQPQHF; CDR3nt: TGCGCCAGCAGCCCTGGACTGACAGCCGACAATCAGCCCCAGCATTTT
v_gene: TRBV30; d_gene: -; j_gene: TRBJ2-3; abundance: -; CDR3aa: CAWSAQGRLTDTQYF; CDR3nt: TGTGCCTGGAGCGCGCAGGGGCGCCTGACAGATACGCAGTATTTT
v_gene: TRBV11-2; d_gene: -; j_gene: TRBJ2-1; abundance: -; CDR3aa: CASSPRQGPGGYEQFF; CDR3nt: TGTGCCAGCAGCCCCCGACAGGGCCCCGGGGGGTATGAGCAGTTCTTC
v_gene: TRBV6-1; d_gene: -; j_gene: TRBJ2-5; abundance: -; CDR3aa: CASILERETQYF; CDR3nt: -
v_gene: TRBV7-6; d_gene: -; j_gene: TRBJ1-5; abundance: -; CDR3aa: CASSSNQVQPQHF; CDR3nt: TGTGCCAGCAGCTCCAACCAGGTTCAGCCCCAGCATTTT
v_gene: TRBV19; d_gene: -; j_gene: TRBJ1-1; abundance: -; CDR3aa: CASVEGGMNTEAFF; CDR3nt: TGTGCCAGCGTTGAGGGGGGGATGAACACTGAAGCTTTCTTT
v_gene: TRBV4-3; d_gene: -; j_gene: TRBJ1-2; abundance: -; CDR3aa: CASSLQRGQDYGYTF; CDR3nt: TGCGCCAGCAGCCTCCAACGGGGGCAAGACTATGGCTACACCTTC
v_gene: TRBV2; d_gene: -; j_gene: TRBJ2-5; abundance: -; CDR3aa: CASGITGGLQTQYF; CDR3nt: TGTGCCAGCGGCATAACGGGGGGCTTACAGACCCAGTACTTC